This T cell receptor beta chain was identified in a study of vaccination and CD4 T cells after COVID-19. Indicated treatment: approximately 9-day PBMC culture with coronavirus spike peptide pools or control peptides (ViraFEST assay). CDR1 and CDR2 (germline): SGHRS, YFSETQ. The V and J ends lost 0 bases and 5 bases respectively, with 14 bases between them. The CDR3 loop spans 15 amino acids. On this clonotype itself: The antigen is not known.

An Oncomine TCR Beta short-read assay was used to sequence the DNA from cultured CD4+ T cells. TCRdb passed the PCR reads through MiXCR, listing each CDR3 protein once. This table holds some 9,000 distinct CDR3 sequences, approximately 40% found once. This clonotype was obtained from a human donor who had recovered from COVID-19. The sequenced sample was CD4+ T cells from blood, cultured in vitro. The chain has TRBV5-1 and TRBJ2-5; no definite D call. Here the CDR3 reads CASSLGQFKGETQYF. As DNA, the CDR3 is TGCGCCAGCAGCTTGGGGCAGTTTAAAGGGGAGACCCAGTACTTC.